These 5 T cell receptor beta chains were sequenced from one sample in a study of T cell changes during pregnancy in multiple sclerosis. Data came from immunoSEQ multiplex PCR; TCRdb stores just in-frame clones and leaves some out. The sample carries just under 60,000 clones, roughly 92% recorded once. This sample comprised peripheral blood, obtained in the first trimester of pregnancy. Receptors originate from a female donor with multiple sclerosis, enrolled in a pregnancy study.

The CDR3 here is CASSGNRGLYNEQFF. The CDR3 DNA follows: TGTGCCAGCAGCGGAAACAGGGGGCTCTACAATGAGCAGTTCTTC. The rearrangement links TRBV5-4 to TRBJ2-1; TRBD1 matches 9 bases. Trimming removed 4 bases from V and 3 bases from J; junction bases left unmatched: 5. Per germline, CDR1 SGHNT and CDR2 YYREEE (reference sequence). The CDR3 is made up of 15 amino acids.

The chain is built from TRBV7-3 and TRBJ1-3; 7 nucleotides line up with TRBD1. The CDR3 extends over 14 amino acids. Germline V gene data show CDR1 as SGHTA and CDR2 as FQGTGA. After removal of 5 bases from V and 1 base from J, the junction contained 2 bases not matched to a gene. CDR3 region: CASSRQGSGNTIYF. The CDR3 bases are TGTGCCAGCAGCCGACAGGGTTCTGGAAACACCATATATTTT.

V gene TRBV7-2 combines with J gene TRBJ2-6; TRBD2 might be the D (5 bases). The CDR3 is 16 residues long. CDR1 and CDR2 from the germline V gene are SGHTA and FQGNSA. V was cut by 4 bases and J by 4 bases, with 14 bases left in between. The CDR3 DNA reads TGTGCCAGCAGCTCCAGTGGAGGAACCGGGGCCAACGTCCTGACTTTC. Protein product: CASSSSGGTGANVLTF.

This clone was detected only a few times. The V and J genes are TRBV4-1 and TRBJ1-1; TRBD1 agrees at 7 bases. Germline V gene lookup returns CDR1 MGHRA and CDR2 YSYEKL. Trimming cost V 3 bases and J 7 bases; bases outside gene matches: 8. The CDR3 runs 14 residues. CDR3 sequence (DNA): TGCGCCAGCAGCCAGGGGGCAGGGGGTTATGAAGCTTTCTTT. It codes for CASSQGAGGYEAFF.

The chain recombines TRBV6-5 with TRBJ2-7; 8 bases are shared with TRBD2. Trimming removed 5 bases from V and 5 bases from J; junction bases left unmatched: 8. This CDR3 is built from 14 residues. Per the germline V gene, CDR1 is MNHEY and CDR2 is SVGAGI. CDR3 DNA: TGTGCCAGCAGTCCACCCGGGGGGGGCCACGAGCAGTACTTC. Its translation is CASSPPGGGHEQYF.